This T cell receptor beta chain was sequenced for a study of regulatory T cells in long-lasting Graves disease. This clonotype was found many times. iRepertoire HTBI primers and Arm-PCR of CDR3 regions built TCR beta libraries. TCRdb independently ran MiXCR on the multiplex PCR reads; one entry per CDR3 protein. This table has under 450,000 distinct CDR3 sequences, around 11% appearing once. Regarding time point: newly diagnosed GD, antithyroid drugs for less than 3 months. RNA isolated from PBMCs was used to make the TCR library. The same sample was also studied in work on T cells in Graves' hyperthyroidism and ophthalmopathy. That paper notes: Each patient was aged 18 to 65 and had newly diagnosed hyperthyroidism of under 2 months' duration. An initial round of RT-PCR targeting the TCR CDR3 relied on the HTBI primer set.

The TCR comes from a woman aged 18-30 years with Graves disease. The material sequenced was peripheral blood mononuclear cells (PBMCs), taken at new diagnosis, from a patient treated with antithyroid drugs.

For the CDR3, the DNA is TGTGCCAGCAGTTACTCGGAGGAAGAGACCCAGTACTTC. Amino acids: CASSYSEEETQYF. The chain carries TRBV6-5 and TRBJ2-5; D perhaps matches TRBD2 (5 bases). Trimming stripped 0 bases from V and 3 bases from J, with 5 bases between. The CDR3 consists of 13 residues. Germline V lookup: CDR1 MNHEY, CDR2 SVGAGI.